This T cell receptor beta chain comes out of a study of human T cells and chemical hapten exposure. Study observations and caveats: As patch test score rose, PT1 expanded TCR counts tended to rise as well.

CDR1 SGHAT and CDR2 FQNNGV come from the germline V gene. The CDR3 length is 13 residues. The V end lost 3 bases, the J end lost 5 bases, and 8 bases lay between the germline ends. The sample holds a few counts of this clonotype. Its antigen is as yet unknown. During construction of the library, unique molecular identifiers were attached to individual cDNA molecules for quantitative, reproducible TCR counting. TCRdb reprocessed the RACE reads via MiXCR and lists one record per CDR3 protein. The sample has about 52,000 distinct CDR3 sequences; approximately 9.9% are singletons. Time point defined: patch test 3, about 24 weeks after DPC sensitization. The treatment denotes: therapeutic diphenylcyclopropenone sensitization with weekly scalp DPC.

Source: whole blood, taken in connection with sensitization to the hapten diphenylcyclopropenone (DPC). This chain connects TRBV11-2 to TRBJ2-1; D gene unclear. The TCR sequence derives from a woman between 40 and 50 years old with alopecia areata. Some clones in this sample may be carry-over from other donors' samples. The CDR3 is CASSFYYHNEQFF. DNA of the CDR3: TGTGCCAGCAGCTTTTACTACCACAATGAGCAGTTCTTC.